Listed here are 27 T cell receptor beta chains from one sample, sequenced in a study of CD8+CD57+ T cells in acquired aplastic anemia. Patients who underwent sequencing had shown CD8+CD57+ cell expansion by flow cytometry. Genomic DNA was employed as the template in profiling TCR beta VDJ and CDR3. TCRdb reprocessed the reads with MiXCR, giving one entry per CDR3 protein. The table includes about 160,000 distinct CDR3 sequences, approximately 44% detected once. Sequenced input: sorted CD4+, CD8+, or CD8+CD57+ T cells (not recorded which) from PBMCs. The receptors shown here come from a human donor with aplastic anemia.

The V gene is TRBV10-3, the J gene TRBJ1-3; 10 nucleotides match TRBD1. This CDR3 is built from 17 residues. Germline V gene sequence: CDR1 ENHRY, CDR2 SYGVKD. With V trimmed by 6 bases and J by 0 bases, 8 bases remained unmatched. The CDR3 DNA is TGTGCCATCAGACCGACAGGGGGCCTTCTCTCTGGAAACACCATATATTTT. Translated, it gives CAIRPTGGLLSGNTIYF.

V usage is TRBV19 and J usage is TRBJ1-2; 9 nucleotides agree with TRBD1. V was clipped by 8 bases and J by 2 bases; unmatched bases: 0. The CDR3 totals 12 residues. From germline, CDR1 is LNHDA and CDR2 SQIVND (reference sequence). CDR3 bases: TGTGCCAGTGGGACAGGGAACTATGGCTACACCTTC. Its translation: CASGTGNYGYTF.

The chain uses TRBV3-1 and TRBJ2-3; D may match TRBD1 or TRBD2 (5 bases each). Germline CDR1 and CDR2: LGHDT and YNNKEL (reference sequence). V lost 5 bases and J 2 bases, leaving 20 bases between the germline ends. The CDR3 runs 17 residues. The CDR3 here is CASSLGQVGESTDTQYF. For the CDR3, the DNA is TGTGCCAGCAGCTTAGGGCAGGTGGGGGAGTCCACAGATACGCAGTATTTT.

This clonotype came up many times. The rearrangement links TRBV4-2 to TRBJ2-2, with TRBD2 matching over 7 bases. The CDR3 loop spans 15 amino acids. Trimming removed 8 bases from V and 3 bases from J; junction bases left unmatched: 9. Germline V gene data show CDR1 as LGHNA and CDR2 as YNFKEQ. The CDR3 DNA sequence: TGTGCCAGCGGTCACGGGACTACCGACACCGGGGAGCTGTTTTTT. Amino acids: CASGHGTTDTGELFF.

In this sample, this clonotype turned up many times. The rearrangement uses TRBV4-3 and TRBJ1-5, with unresolved D. Germline V lookup: CDR1 LGHNA, CDR2 YSLEER. The CDR3 totals 14 residues. V lost 0 bases to trimming and J lost 3 bases, with 6 bases between them. The CDR3: CASSQEPVNQPQHF. For the CDR3, the DNA is TGCGCCAGCAGCCAAGAGCCGGTCAATCAGCCCCAGCATTTT.

In its sample, this clonotype was seen many times. Compared with germline, one end of the junction differs, possibly owing to a read error. V and J are TRBV15 and TRBJ1-1, with 8 bases matching TRBD1. CDR1 is LNHNV, CDR2 YYDKDF, per germline (reference sequence). This CDR3 has 15 residues. CDR3 DNA: TGTGCCACCAGCAGAGAGGACAGGGTGAATACTGAAGCTTTCTTT. It is translated as CATSREDRVNTEAFF.

This chain links TRBV15 with TRBJ2-7, with 14 bases matching TRBD2. The CDR3 has 15 residues. From germline, CDR1 is LNHNV and CDR2 YYDKDF (reference sequence). V lost 3 bases and J lost 3; bases outside the gene matches: 1. The CDR3 DNA is TGTGCCACCAGCAGGGGGACTAGCGGGAGCTACGAGCAGTACTTC. It codes for CATSRGTSGSYEQYF.

A remark on this clonotype: The final CDR3 position lacks the conserved phenylalanine or tryptophan, pointing to a likely read error. The chain is built from TRBV6-2 or TRBV6-3 and TRBJ1-2; 7 nucleotides agree with TRBD1. Per germline, CDR1 MNHEY and CDR2 SVGEGT. CDR3 size: 14 residues. The trim removed 8 bases at V and 7 bases at J, leaving 13 bases unmatched. CDR3 in amino acids: CASCSQFDRAGYTS. CDR3 sequence (DNA): TGTGCCAGCTGTTCCCAATTCGACAGGGCTGGCTACACCTCC.

The chain recombines TRBV20-1 with TRBJ2-3; D is undetermined. The CDR3 loop spans 12 amino acids. With 5 bases removed from V and 3 bases from J, the gap between germline ends came to 9 bases. Germline-derived CDR1 and CDR2 are DFQATT and SNEGSKA (reference sequence). This CDR3 reads CSAGRVTDTQYF. CDR3 nucleotides: TGCAGTGCTGGTCGGGTTACAGATACGCAGTATTTT.

Comments on this clonotype: With a much larger clone just one base away, this may be a read error. The rearrangement joins TRBV15 to TRBJ2-7, with 11 bases identical to TRBD1. V lost 3 bases to trimming and J lost 0 bases; unmatched junction nucleotides: 1. The CDR3 loop spans 15 amino acids. Germline V gene data show CDR1 as LNHNV and CDR2 as YYDKDF (reference sequence). The CDR3 protein is CATSSGTGGSYEQYF. CDR3 DNA sequence: TGTGCCACCAGCAGTGGGACAGGGGGCTCCTACGAGCAGTACTTC.

The chain is built from TRBV20-1 and TRBJ2-7; the D gene is possibly TRBD2 (6 bases). This CDR3 has 12 amino acids. Germline V CDR1 and CDR2: DFQATT, SNEGSKA (reference sequence). Trimming pared 3 bases from V and 5 bases from J, leaving 11 bases between. The CDR3 DNA reads TGCAGTGCTAGCGGGAGTGGCGACGAGCAGTACTTC. This sequence encodes CSASGSGDEQYF.

At least ten counts were recorded for this clonotype. The chain couples TRBV7-9 to TRBJ2-3; D is uncertain. CDR3 length: 15 residues. Trimming took off 1 base at V and 2 bases at J, with 10 bases between the two ends. Germline loops: CDR1 SEHNR, CDR2 FQNEAQ (reference sequence). This CDR3 reads CASSLGPQNTDTQYF. As DNA, the CDR3 is TGTGCCAGCAGCTTAGGCCCCCAAAACACAGATACGCAGTATTTT.

Of note for this clonotype: The junction and the germline gene differ at one end; a read error may be behind it. The chain carries TRBV3-1 and TRBJ1-1, with TRBD1 identical over 8 bases. This CDR3 spans 14 amino acids. The V gene's germline CDR1 is LGHDT and CDR2 YNNKEL (reference sequence). Here the CDR3 DNA reads TGTGTCAGCTATCGTGACAGGGGCAACACTGAAGCTTTCTTT. Protein sequence: CVSYRDRGNTEAFF.

V gene TRBV25-1 combines with J gene TRBJ1-1; TRBD1 matches at 7 bases. The V and J ends lost 3 bases and 3 bases, in that order; junction bases with no gene match: 7. The CDR3 runs to 15 residues. The V gene's germline CDR1 is MGHDK and CDR2 SYGVNS. The CDR3 loop reads CASSDSRGGDTEAFF. CDR3 nucleotide sequence: TGTGCCAGCAGTGATTCCAGGGGGGGAGACACTGAAGCTTTCTTT.

As concerns this clonotype: Because the CDR3 is missing its conserved closing phenylalanine or tryptophan, this is likely a read error. Because the CDR3's place on the DNA is in doubt, the DNA is left out and the CDR3 is given as listed by TCRdb. The chain is built from TRBV20-1 and TRBJ2-3; TRBD2 was called by the table and not checked on the DNA. The CDR3 extends over 14 residues, inclusive of both ends. CDR1 DFQATT and CDR2 SNEGSKA come from the germline V gene (reference sequence). The CDR3 reads CSASTSEGADTQYL.

As DNA, the CDR3 is TGTGCCATCAGCCAAGGACAGGGCTCCATGGCCCAGTACTTC. It is translated as CAISQGQGSMAQYF. The V gene is TRBV10-3, the J gene TRBJ2-5; 8 bases agree with TRBD1. The CDR3 sequence is 14 residues long. The germline gives CDR1 ENHRY, CDR2 SYGVKD. V dropped 6 bases and J dropped 9; count of bases not matched to a gene: 12.

The chain is built from TRBV2 and TRBJ1-2; D is uncertain. In germline, CDR1 is SNHLY, CDR2 FYNNEI. The CDR3 totals 15 residues. Trimming cost V 7 bases and J 3 bases, with 18 bases left between them. CDR3 DNA: TGTGCCAGCAAACTCCGGGTCCTATTTGACTATGGCTACACCTTC. It yields the protein CASKLRVLFDYGYTF.

A few counts support this clonotype. The chain carries TRBV6-1 and TRBJ1-6; 8 nucleotides line up with TRBD1. V shed 5 bases, J shed 5 bases, and the junction held 11 bases outside the gene matches. The CDR3 has 17 amino acids. CDR1 is MNHNS, CDR2 SASEGT, per germline. The CDR3 DNA follows: TGTGCCAGCAGTCTGAGAGCCCAGGGGGCGAATAATTCACCCCTCCACTTT. Protein sequence: CASSLRAQGANNSPLHF.

This clonotype has at least ten counts. This chain joins TRBV19 and TRBJ1-5; 7 bases match TRBD1. Per germline, CDR1 LNHDA and CDR2 SQIVND (reference sequence). This CDR3 contains 18 residues. V was pared by 7 bases and J by 0 bases, with 15 bases of the junction left unmatched. The CDR3 coding sequence is TGTGCCAGTACAACAGGGGCGACGCCAGGTTATAGCAATCAGCCCCAGCATTTT. This gives the protein CASTTGATPGYSNQPQHF.

About this clonotype itself: A much larger clone differs from this one at a single base, so this may be a read error. The chain is built from TRBV7-2 and TRBJ2-3; no definite D call. V lost 0 bases and J lost 0, with 13 bases in between. Germline lookup yields CDR1 SGHTA and CDR2 FQGNSA. The CDR3 sequence is 17 residues long. CDR3 in DNA: TGTGCCAGCAGCTTAGCTGCTCTTGCGGTTAGCACAGATACGCAGTATTTT. Translation gives CASSLAALAVSTDTQYF.

J is TRBJ1-2 and V is TRBV15, with 11 bases fitting TRBD1. J gave up 8 bases and V 2 bases, and 4 bases lay outside the gene matches. Per germline, CDR1 LNHNV and CDR2 YYDKDF (reference sequence). The CDR3 has 14 amino acids. CDR3 residues: CATSRPRTGGGYTF. CDR3 DNA sequence: TGTGCCACCAGCAGACCGAGGACAGGGGGCGGCTACACCTTC.

This chain uses TRBV19 with TRBJ1-1; D gene uncertain. Trimming removed 5 bases from V and 1 base from J, with 11 bases in between. Germline V gives CDR1 LNHDA, CDR2 SQIVND (reference sequence). The CDR3 length is 14 residues. The CDR3 DNA follows: TGTGCCAGTAGTGCGATGACGGGGAACACTGAAGCTTTCTTT. Encoded protein: CASSAMTGNTEAFF. Full variable domain (missing parts from reference TRBV19 and TRBJ1-1): DGGITQSPKYLFRKEGQNVTLSCEQNLNHDAMYWYRQDPGQGLRLIYYSQIVNDFQKGDIAEGYSVSREKKESFPLTVTSAQKNPTAFYLCASSAMTGNTEAFFGQGTRLTVV.

The V call is TRBV24-1, the J call TRBJ2-3; D is undetermined. Germline V gene sequence: CDR1 KGHDR, CDR2 SFDVKD. Trimming took 0 bases from V and 2 from J, leaving 2 bases between them. The CDR3 totals 13 residues. The CDR3 region has the DNA TGTGCCACCAGTGATTTGACCACAGATACGCAGTATTTT. Translation gives CATSDLTTDTQYF.

Remarks on this clonotype: This likely comes from a read error, as the CDR3 has no conserved phenylalanine or tryptophan at its end. CDR3 DNA sequence: TGTGCCACCAGTGAGCTCCGCGCGGGAGTAGGGGCGACAGACACGCAGTATCTT. This codes for CATSELRAGVGATDTQYL. The gene calls are TRBV24-1 and TRBJ2-3, with 7 bases identical to TRBD2. The CDR3 runs to 18 residues. Germline V gene sequence: CDR1 KGHDR, CDR2 SFDVKD.

This clonotype was observed at least ten times. CDR3 in amino acids: CASSDAYSNQPQHF. The CDR3 nucleotides are TGTGCCAGCAGTGATGCTTATAGCAATCAGCCCCAGCATTTT. The rearrangement joins TRBV2 to TRBJ1-5; unclear D gene. CDR1 and CDR2 from the germline V gene are SNHLY and FYNNEI. Trimming cost V 3 bases and J 0 bases, with 6 bases left between them. The CDR3 runs to 14 residues. Variable domain in full (rest from reference TRBV2 and TRBJ1-5): EPEVTQTPSHQVTQMGQEVILRCVPISNHLYFYWYRQILGQKVEFLVSFYNNEISEKSEIFDDQFSVERPDGSNFTLKIRSTKLEDSAMYFCASSDAYSNQPQHFGDGTRLSIL.

J is TRBJ2-1 and V is TRBV21-1; whether TRBD2, the table's D call, matches the DNA was not checked. TRBV21-1 is noted as a pseudogene. This CDR3 is built from 13 residues. CDR3 bases: TGTGCCAGCAGCGGTCCGGGGCCCTATGAGCAGTTCTTC. Translating it yields CASSGPGPYEQFF.

Ten or more counts support this clonotype. The chain links TRBV5-1 to TRBJ2-5; a possible D gene is TRBD2 (6 bases). This CDR3 comprises 14 residues. Trimming cost V 0 bases and J 2 bases, with 8 bases left between them. CDR1 and CDR2 from the germline V gene are SGHRS and YFSETQ. The CDR3 region has the DNA TGCGCCAGCAGCTTGGGGGCGGGACAAGAGACCCAGTACTTC. Translated: CASSLGAGQETQYF.